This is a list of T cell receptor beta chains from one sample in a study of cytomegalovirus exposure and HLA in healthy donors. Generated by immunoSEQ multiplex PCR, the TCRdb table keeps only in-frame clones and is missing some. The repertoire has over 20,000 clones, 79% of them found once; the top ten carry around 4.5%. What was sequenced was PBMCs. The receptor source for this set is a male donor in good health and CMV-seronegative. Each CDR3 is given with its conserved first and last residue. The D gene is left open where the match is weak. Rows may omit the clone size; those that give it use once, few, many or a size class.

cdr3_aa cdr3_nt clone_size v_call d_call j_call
CASSQVSGAYYGYTF TGTGCCAGCAGCCAAGTCTCAGGGGCTTACTATGGCTACACCTTC - TRBV14 - TRBJ1-2
CATSLGLGQETQYF TGTGCCACCAGCCTGGGACTCGGACAAGAGACCCAGTACTTC few TRBV10-3 - TRBJ2-5
CASSVGQGLTYEQYF TGTGCCAGCAGTGTGGGACAGGGGCTAACCTACGAGCAGTACTTC - TRBV6-1 TRBD1 TRBJ2-7
CASSQDSSSGNTIYF TGTGCCAGCAGCCAAGACAGTTCCTCTGGAAACACCATATATTTT few TRBV4-2 - TRBJ1-3
CASSNRVNEQFF TGTGCCAGCAGCAACAGGGTAAATGAGCAGTTCTTC - TRBV9 - TRBJ2-1
CASSLRTGEETQYF TGTGCCAGCAGCTTGAGGACAGGGGAAGAGACCCAGTACTTC - TRBV5-5 TRBD1 TRBJ2-5
CASSGTSGGANEQFF TGTGCCAGCAGTGGGACTAGCGGGGGGGCCAATGAGCAGTTCTTC few TRBV6-4 TRBD2 TRBJ2-1
CAAQPGLAGGLPYEQYF TGTGCCGCCCAACCGGGACTAGCGGGGGGGCTTCCCTACGAGCAGTACTTC - TRBV10-3 TRBD2 TRBJ2-7
CASSLGGTARVTDTQYF TGTGCCAGCAGCTTAGGCGGGACAGCTCGAGTCACAGATACGCAGTATTTT - TRBV7-8 - TRBJ2-3
CACGDNSPLHF TGTGCCTGCGGGGATAATTCACCCCTCCACTTT few TRBV30 - TRBJ1-6
CASSHPRTGQTGELFF TGTGCCAGCAGTCACCCCCGGACAGGGCAGACCGGGGAGCTGTTTTTT - TRBV25-1 TRBD1 TRBJ2-2
CASSYFGGGEKLFF TGTGCCAGCAGTTACTTCGGCGGGGGGGAAAAACTGTTTTTT few TRBV6-5 - TRBJ1-4
CASSLDSRETQYF TGTGCCAGCAGTTTGGACAGTCGCGAGACCCAGTACTTC once TRBV6-6 - TRBJ2-5
CASRSDSDNSPLHF TGTGCCAGTAGGAGTGACAGTGATAATTCACCCCTCCACTTT - TRBV19 - TRBJ1-6
CASSLGLAGVSEQFF TGTGCCAGCAGCCTGGGACTAGCGGGAGTCAGTGAGCAGTTCTTC - TRBV13 TRBD2 TRBJ2-1
CSAGGGQEEAF TGCAGTGCTGGAGGGGGACAAGAGGAAGCTTTT - TRBV20-1 - TRBJ1-1
CASSESGTGAETQYF TGCGCCAGCAGTGAGTCAGGGACAGGGGCAGAGACCCAGTACTTC - TRBV10-2 TRBD1 TRBJ2-5
CASSWDRGSNQPQHF TGTGCCAGCAGCTGGGACAGGGGAAGCAATCAGCCCCAGCATTTT - TRBV5-5 TRBD1 TRBJ1-5
CASSLPRQGTRDTEAFF TGTGCCAGCAGCTTGCCCCGACAGGGGACTCGGGACACTGAAGCTTTCTTT - TRBV5-6 TRBD1 TRBJ1-1
CASSLGTGGIGKQYF TGCGCCAGCAGCCTCGGGACAGGGGGCATAGGGAAGCAGTACTTC - TRBV5-1 TRBD1 TRBJ2-5
CASSYSVLEGGTQYF TGTGCCAGCAGTTACTCCGTATTGGAAGGGGGGACCCAGTACTTC - TRBV6-5 - TRBJ2-5
CSAQAGQADYGYTF TGCAGCGCCCAAGCCGGACAAGCAGACTATGGCTACACCTTC - TRBV29-1 - TRBJ1-2
CASSWDRGLPYEQYF TGTGCCAGCAGTTGGGACAGGGGGCTTCCCTACGAGCAGTACTTC - TRBV6-1 TRBD1 TRBJ2-7
CASRILAGVADTQYF TGTGCCAGCAGAATCCTAGCGGGAGTAGCAGATACGCAGTATTTT - TRBV6-6 TRBD2 TRBJ2-3
CAISESKASGDNNEQFF TGTGCCATCAGTGAGTCGAAGGCTAGCGGAGACAACAATGAGCAGTTCTTC few TRBV10-3 TRBD2 TRBJ2-1
CASSYSTGNTEAFF TGTGCCAGCAGTTACTCAACAGGGAACACTGAAGCTTTCTTT few TRBV6-5 - TRBJ1-1
CASSLGGGGPETQYF TGTGCCAGCAGCTTAGGGGGTGGAGGGCCAGAGACCCAGTACTTC - TRBV11-2 - TRBJ2-5
CASSERLAGHYAYEQYF TGTGCCAGCAGTGAAAGACTAGCGGGGCACTACGCCTACGAGCAGTACTTC - TRBV6-1 TRBD2 TRBJ2-7
CASSPRETQYF TGTGCCAGCAGCCCCCGGGAGACCCAGTACTTC once TRBV7-6 - TRBJ2-5
CASSSGTGDNSPLHF TGTGCCAGCAGCTCCGGGACAGGGGATAATTCACCCCTCCACTTT - TRBV28 TRBD1 TRBJ1-6
CASSPETGSPSYNEQFF TGTGCCAGCTCACCAGAGACAGGGTCCCCATCCTACAATGAGCAGTTCTTC once TRBV18 TRBD1 TRBJ2-1
CASSLGLAGAEDTQYF TGTGCCAGCAGCTTGGGACTAGCGGGGGCAGAGGATACGCAGTATTTT - TRBV5-4 TRBD2 TRBJ2-3
CASSQDQAGEQGEQYF TGCGCCAGCAGCCAAGATCAGGCGGGAGAACAAGGGGAGCAGTACTTC few TRBV4-3 TRBD2 TRBJ2-7
CASSESPTDNTEAFF TGTGCCAGCAGTGAATCCCCGACAGATAACACTGAAGCTTTCTTT - TRBV25-1 - TRBJ1-1
CASGLELAGRDEQFF TGTGCTAGTGGTTTGGAACTAGCGGGAAGAGATGAGCAGTTCTTC - TRBV12-5 TRBD2 TRBJ2-1
CASSLRDRFEQYF TGTGCCAGCAGCTTAAGGGACAGGTTCGAGCAGTACTTC - TRBV5-5 TRBD1 TRBJ2-7
CASSQSRDRGPRSNQPQHF TGCGCCAGCAGTCAATCTAGGGACAGGGGGCCTAGGAGCAATCAGCCCCAGCATTTT - TRBV23-1 TRBD1 TRBJ1-5
CASSLQGTALYSNQPQHF TGTGCCAGCAGCTTGCAGGGGACGGCTTTGTATAGCAATCAGCCCCAGCATTTT - TRBV5-6 - TRBJ1-5
CASATTGGTGELFF TGTGCCAGCGCTACCACAGGGGGCACCGGGGAGCTGTTTTTT - TRBV6-1 TRBD1 TRBJ2-2
CASSGRAANIQYF TGTGCCAGCTCCGGGAGGGCGGCAAACATTCAGTACTTC few TRBV27 TRBD2 TRBJ2-4
CASSDSAPGGMSYEQYF TGTGCCAGCAGTGACTCGGCCCCCGGAGGAATGTCCTACGAGCAGTACTTC few TRBV6-4 - TRBJ2-7
CASRVHNEQFF TGTGCCAGCCGGGTGCACAATGAGCAGTTCTTC - TRBV5-5 - TRBJ2-1
CASKTGEAGEQFF TGTGCCAGCAAAACAGGGGAGGCAGGTGAGCAGTTCTTC - TRBV2 - TRBJ2-1
CASNTDLNTEAFF TGTGCCAGCAATACAGATTTGAACACTGAAGCTTTCTTT - TRBV28 - TRBJ1-1
CASNRGETQYF TGTGCCAGCAACAGGGGAGAGACCCAGTACTTC once TRBV2 TRBD1 TRBJ2-5
CASSPRTSGFPPPDTQYF TGTGCCAGCTCACCCAGGACTAGCGGGTTTCCCCCCCCAGATACGCAGTATTTT - TRBV18 TRBD2 TRBJ2-3
CASSESRTSGSMTKNIQYF TGTGCCAGCAGTGAATCACGGACTAGCGGGAGTATGACCAAAAACATTCAGTACTTC once TRBV6-1 TRBD2 TRBJ2-4
CAWFGRRGPTQRSEQYF TGTGCCTGGTTCGGGAGGAGGGGTCCAACCCAACGGTCCGAGCAGTACTTC - TRBV30 TRBD2 TRBJ2-7
CASSLDPLLKYNEQFF TGCGCCAGCAGCTTGGACCCGCTACTAAAATACAATGAGCAGTTCTTC - TRBV5-1 - TRBJ2-1
CASSPTKQGVGEKLFF TGTGCCAGCTCACCGACCAAACAGGGGGTTGGTGAAAAACTGTTTTTT few TRBV18 TRBD1 TRBJ1-4
CASSLVSHGNSPGADTQYF TGTGCCAGCAGCTTAGTATCTCACGGGAACAGTCCAGGTGCAGATACGCAGTATTTT - TRBV7-9 - TRBJ2-3
CASSLGVIGGNQPQHF TGTGCCAGCAGCTTAGGGGTGATAGGGGGCAATCAGCCCCAGCATTTT - TRBV7-8 - TRBJ1-5
CASSPGSGGYTF TGTGCCAGCAGCCCTGGTTCCGGTGGCTACACCTTC - TRBV7-8 - TRBJ1-2
CAWGPFSGGADTQYF TGTGCCTGGGGACCTTTTAGCGGGGGGGCAGATACGCAGTATTTT - TRBV30 TRBD2 TRBJ2-3
CAIAWGGDEQFF TGTGCCATTGCATGGGGGGGCGATGAGCAGTTCTTC - TRBV10-3 - TRBJ2-1
CASSPGGGGQPQHF TGTGCCAGCAGTCCCGGGGGGGGTGGTCAGCCCCAGCATTTT - TRBV27 - TRBJ1-5
CASSLTPGLAGEQETQYF TGTGCCAGCAGCCTAACACCGGGACTAGCGGGAGAGCAAGAGACCCAGTACTTC - TRBV7-3 TRBD2 TRBJ2-5
CASRGGTGRQETQYF TGTGCCAGCAGGGGCGGGACAGGGAGGCAAGAGACCCAGTACTTC - TRBV2 TRBD1 TRBJ2-5
CSVGEDGYTF TGCAGCGTCGGGGAGGATGGCTACACCTTC - TRBV29-1 - TRBJ1-2
CASSLGLGWRGGNTEAFF TGTGCCAGCAGTTTAGGGTTGGGATGGAGAGGAGGGAACACTGAAGCTTTCTTT once TRBV28 - TRBJ1-1